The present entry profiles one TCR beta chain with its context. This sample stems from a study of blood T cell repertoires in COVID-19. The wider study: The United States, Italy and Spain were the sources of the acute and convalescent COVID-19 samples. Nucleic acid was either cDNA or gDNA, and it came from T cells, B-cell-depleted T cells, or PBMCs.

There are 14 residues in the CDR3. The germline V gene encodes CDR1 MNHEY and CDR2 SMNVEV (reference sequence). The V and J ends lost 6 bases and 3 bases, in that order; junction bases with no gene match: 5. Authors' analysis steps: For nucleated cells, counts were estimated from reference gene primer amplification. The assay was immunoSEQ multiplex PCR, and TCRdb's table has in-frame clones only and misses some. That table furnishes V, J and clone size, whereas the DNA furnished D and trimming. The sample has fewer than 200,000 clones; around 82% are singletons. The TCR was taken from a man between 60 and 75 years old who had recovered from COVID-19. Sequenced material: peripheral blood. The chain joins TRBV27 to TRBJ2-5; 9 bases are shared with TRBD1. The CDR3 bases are TGTGCCAGCAGCTCGGGACAGGGAGAAGAGACCCAGTACTTC. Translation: CASSSGQGEETQYF.